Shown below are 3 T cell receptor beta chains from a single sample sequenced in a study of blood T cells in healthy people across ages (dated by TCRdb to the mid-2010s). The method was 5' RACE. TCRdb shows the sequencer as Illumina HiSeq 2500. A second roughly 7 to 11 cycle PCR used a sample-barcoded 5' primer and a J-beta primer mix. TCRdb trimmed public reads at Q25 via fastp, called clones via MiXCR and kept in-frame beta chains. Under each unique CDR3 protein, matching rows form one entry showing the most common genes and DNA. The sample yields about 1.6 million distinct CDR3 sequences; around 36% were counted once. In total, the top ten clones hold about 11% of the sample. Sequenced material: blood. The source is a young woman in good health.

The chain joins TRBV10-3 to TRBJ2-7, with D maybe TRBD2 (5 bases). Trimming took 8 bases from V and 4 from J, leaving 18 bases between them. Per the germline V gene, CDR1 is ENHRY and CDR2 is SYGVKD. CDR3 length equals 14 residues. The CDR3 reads CAIQAAERGYEQYF. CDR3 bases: TGTGCCATCCAGGCGGCAGAAAGAGGGTACGAGCAGTACTTC.

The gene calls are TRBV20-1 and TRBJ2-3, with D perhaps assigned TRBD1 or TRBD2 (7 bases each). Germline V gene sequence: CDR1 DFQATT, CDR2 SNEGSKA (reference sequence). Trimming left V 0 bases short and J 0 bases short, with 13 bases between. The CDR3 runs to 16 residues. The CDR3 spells CSARDKRGQSTDTQYF. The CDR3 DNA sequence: TGCAGTGCTAGAGATAAGCGGGGACAGAGCACAGATACGCAGTATTTT.

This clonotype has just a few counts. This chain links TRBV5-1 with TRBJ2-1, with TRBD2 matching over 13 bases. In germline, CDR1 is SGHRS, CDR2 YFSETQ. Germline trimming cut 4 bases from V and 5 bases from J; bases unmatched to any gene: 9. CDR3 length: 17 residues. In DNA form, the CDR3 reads TGCGCCAGCAGCCAGCTTGGGACTAGCGGGACCAACAATGAGCAGTTCTTC. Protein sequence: CASSQLGTSGTNNEQFF.